Detailed here is one T cell receptor (beta chain). Per germline, CDR1 LGHDT and CDR2 YNNKEL (reference sequence). The CDR3 totals 16 residues. Trimming left V 4 bases short and J 0 bases short, with 14 bases between. This sample was included in a study of control samples from healthy donors and cancer patients. Assay: immunoSEQ multiplex PCR; the TCRdb copy retains only in-frame clones and omits some. In the table there are roughly 370,000 clones, 90% of which are singletons. The V call is TRBV3-1 (or the pseudogene TRBV3-2), the J call TRBJ2-3; D unresolved. The sample was PBMCs. The sequence was collected from a man aged 35 to 55 with head and neck cancer. Here the CDR3 reads CASSPRVRFSTDTQYF. The CDR3 DNA is TGTGCCAGCAGCCCCCGTGTGAGATTCAGCACAGATACGCAGTATTTT.